This is a list of T cell receptor beta chains from one sample in a study of cytomegalovirus exposure and HLA in healthy donors. TCRdb's copy holds only in-frame clones and misses some; the assay was immunoSEQ multiplex PCR. The table records some 120,000 clones, 79% of them present only once. Sequenced sample: PBMCs. These receptors were obtained from a man younger than 35 in good health and CMV-seronegative. CDR3s include the opening cysteine and the closing phenylalanine or tryptophan. A D gene is named only where the DNA matches it firmly.

CDR3 length,J gene,D gene,V gene,CDR3 protein
16,TRBJ2-1,NA,TRBV6-1,CASSEPFPPGYNEQFF
17,TRBJ2-3,TRBD2,TRBV7-3,CASSLVGLAIGTDTQYF
15,TRBJ1-1,NA,TRBV27,CASSLRGGKNTEAFF
15,TRBJ1-1,TRBD1,TRBV18,CASSQERTGHSEAFF
13,TRBJ1-1,NA,TRBV6-1,CASSQNRDTEAFF
13,TRBJ1-2,NA,TRBV19,CASVDTSNYGYTF
15,TRBJ2-3,NA,TRBV19,CASSNPGLLTDTQYF
13,TRBJ1-4,NA,TRBV5-6,CASSFQANEKLFF
21,TRBJ2-1,TRBD2,TRBV7-6,CASSLRPGGSSGSPSRREQFF
12,TRBJ2-2,NA,TRBV9,CASSSSAGELFF
11,TRBJ2-3,NA,TRBV2,CAGGFTDTQYF
18,TRBJ2-5,NA,TRBV5-3,CARSRLRIGGPCQETQYF
13,TRBJ1-3,NA,TRBV5-8,CASSLGQGNTIYF
14,TRBJ1-1,NA,TRBV28,CASSLGGANTEAFF